Listed below are T cell receptor beta chains from one sample, sequenced in a study of T cells expressing NK-cell markers. TCRdb re-called the 5' RACE reads; one entry per CDR3 protein, DNA not given. This sample's table has 500,000 or so distinct CDR3 sequences. The sample taken for sequencing was blood T cells: a sorted CD56 or NKG2C T cell subset, CD4+ or CD8+ T cells, or bulk PBMC T cells (not recorded which). These receptors all stem from a man younger than 35 in good health. The CDR3 runs from the conserved cysteine through the conserved F or W. Each record gives: V gene, J gene, CDR3 protein.

TRBV29-1	TRBJ2-2	CSVGIGARRELFF
TRBV7-2	TRBJ2-3	CASSSQPGDTDTQYF
TRBV20-1	TRBJ2-6	CSARSRDGQGFSGANVLTF
TRBV12-3/TRBV12-4	TRBJ2-3	CASSSGVPTPDTQYF
TRBV11-2	TRBJ1-1	CASSGIGATEAFF
TRBV24-1	TRBJ2-3	CATRGNGYTQYF
TRBV4-2	TRBJ1-5	CASSTSGGESNQPQHF
TRBV27	TRBJ2-1	CASAGAQYNEQFF
TRBV29-1	TRBJ1-4	CSVEVGTQRGKLFF
TRBV6-2/TRBV6-3	TRBJ2-1	CASSTDRNGYNEQFF
TRBV9	TRBJ2-3	CASSPRTGITDTQYF
TRBV5-1	TRBJ2-2	CASSLSGTSTGELFF
TRBV6-4	TRBJ2-1	CASSEDSGSYNEQFF
TRBV20-1	TRBJ2-2	CSASRENHGELFF
TRBV12-3/TRBV12-4	TRBJ1-5	CATSRVYGNQPQHF
TRBV27	TRBJ1-2	CASSPRQGADYGYTF
TRBV5-1	TRBJ2-1	CASSSNRASEQFF
TRBV5-5	TRBJ1-1	CASSPDVKTEAFF
TRBV6-5	TRBJ1-1	CASSYGQGSFDTEAFF
TRBV20-1	TRBJ2-3	CSATQGPFTDTQYF
TRBV6-1	TRBJ1-5	CASRETVSKAYSNQPQHF
TRBV5-5	TRBJ2-3	CASSSARVSGTDTQYF
TRBV5-6	TRBJ2-7	CASTLWGTNPYEQYF
TRBV29-1	TRBJ2-2	CSAGSGVNTGELFF
TRBV29-1	TRBJ1-1	CSVSGTMNTEAFF
TRBV6-1	TRBJ1-3	CASRPTGLGNTIYF
TRBV15	TRBJ1-5	CATSGYDSQNQPQHF
TRBV27	TRBJ1-2	CASSLTGVYGYTF
TRBV15	TRBJ2-7	CATSREGRGLSEQYF
TRBV4-1	TRBJ2-1	CASSQGFYSYNEQFF
TRBV29-1	TRBJ2-1	CSAGLDQFNEQFF
TRBV6-1	TRBJ2-5	CASTHGTSGRQETQYF
TRBV27	TRBJ1-2	CASSPDRRSGYGYTF